This is a list of T cell receptor beta chains from one sample in a study of T cell responses to AZD1222 COVID-19 vaccine. This table comes from immunoSEQ multiplex PCR, and its TCRdb copy is limited to in-frame clones, with some not included. Among 150,000 or so clones listed, approximately 83% were seen once. Sample: peripheral blood, taken on day 0 of AZD1222 vaccination. These receptors were collected from an adult in good health. The CDR3 runs from the conserved cysteine through the conserved F or W. D genes are given only for firm matches. Clone size is not always given. Where it is, it says once, few, many or a class for expanded clones.

NA	TRBJ1-5	TRBV19	NA	CASSIQDGQPQHF	TGTGCCAGTAGTATCCAGGATGGGCAGCCCCAGCATTTT
NA	TRBJ2-5	TRBV3-1/TRBV3-2	NA	CASTATRVATQYF	TGTGCCAGCACCGCTACAAGGGTGGCGACCCAGTACTTC
NA	TRBJ1-1	TRBV6-5	once	CASSYNGARAFF	TGTGCCAGCAGTTACAATGGGGCCCGAGCTTTCTTT
TRBD1	TRBJ1-2	TRBV11-2	NA	CASSLGKTGLGYTF	TGTGCCAGCAGCTTAGGGAAGACAGGGCTCGGCTACACCTTC
NA	TRBJ1-6	TRBV30	NA	CAWRTSYNSPLHF	TGTGCCTGGAGGACCTCCTATAATTCACCCCTCCACTTT
TRBD2	TRBJ2-7	TRBV6-6	NA	CATVAGGHEQYF	TGTGCCACCGTAGCGGGGGGGCACGAGCAGTACTTC
NA	TRBJ2-5	TRBV11-2	once	CASSHQETQYF	TGTGCCAGCAGCCACCAAGAGACCCAGTACTTC
NA	TRBJ2-3	TRBV7-9	NA	CASSPPLDTQYF	TGTGCCAGCAGCCCCCCCCTAGATACGCAGTATTTT
NA	TRBJ2-7	TRBV7-8	NA	CASSPTGHEQYF	TGTGCCAGCAGCCCGACGGGCCACGAGCAGTACTTC
NA	TRBJ2-1	TRBV12-3/TRBV12-4	NA	CASSANYYNEQFF	TGTGCCAGCAGCGCCAACTACTACAATGAGCAGTTCTTC
NA	TRBJ1-1	TRBV9	NA	CASSVSRGTEAFF	TGTGCCAGCAGCGTATCCCGAGGAACTGAAGCTTTCTTT
NA	TRBJ1-2	TRBV30	NA	CAWSRGGNYGYTF	TGTGCCTGGAGTAGGGGGGGGAACTATGGCTACACCTTC
NA	TRBJ1-5	TRBV4-2	NA	CASSQEGGTDHQPQHF	TGTGCCAGCAGCCAAGAAGGGGGGACGGATCATCAGCCCCAGCATTTT
TRBD2	TRBJ2-1	TRBV10-2	NA	CASSASGGPSNEQFF	TGCGCCAGCAGTGCTAGCGGGGGGCCTAGCAATGAGCAGTTCTTC
NA	TRBJ2-7	TRBV30	NA	CAWSVNTRAEQYF	TGTGCCTGGAGTGTAAATACCCGAGCCGAGCAGTACTTC
TRBD1	TRBJ1-6	TRBV14	once	CASSQTNTGAILHF	TGTGCCAGCAGCCAAACGAATACAGGGGCTATCCTCCACTTT
NA	TRBJ2-7	TRBV19	NA	CASSMGPTSGEQYF	TGTGCCAGTAGTATGGGTCCAACCTCCGGCGAGCAGTACTTC
NA	TRBJ1-4	TRBV9	NA	CASSVAIGTNEKLFF	TGTGCCAGCAGCGTAGCCATCGGGACTAATGAAAAACTGTTTTTT
TRBD1	TRBJ2-6	TRBV24-1	NA	CATRPGQGTGANVLTF	TGTGCCACTCGGCCGGGACAGGGAACTGGGGCCAACGTCCTGACTTTC
TRBD1	TRBJ1-2	TRBV10-3	NA	CAIPLGEGQADGYTF	TGTGCCATCCCCTTGGGAGAGGGACAGGCCGATGGCTACACCTTC
TRBD1	TRBJ2-7	TRBV6-5	NA	CASSSSGTVSYEQYF	TGTGCCAGCAGCTCCTCCGGGACAGTTTCCTACGAGCAGTACTTC
NA	TRBJ2-7	TRBV6-1	NA	CASSEGSAGRNEQYF	TGTGCCAGCAGTGAAGGGTCGGCAGGGAGGAACGAGCAGTACTTC
TRBD2	TRBJ2-3	TRBV5-6	NA	CASSLVAGVSTDTQYF	TGTGCCAGCAGCTTGGTGGCGGGGGTTAGCACAGATACGCAGTATTTT
TRBD1	TRBJ1-1	TRBV28	NA	CASSGQGANTEAFF	TGTGCCAGCAGTGGACAGGGGGCGAACACTGAAGCTTTCTTT
NA	TRBJ1-5	TRBV5-8	NA	CASSLGSMAQHF	TGTGCCAGCAGCCTAGGGTCCATGGCCCAGCATTTT
NA	TRBJ1-1	TRBV5-5	NA	CASSWAANTEAFF	TGTGCCAGCAGCTGGGCCGCGAACACTGAAGCTTTCTTT
TRBD1	TRBJ1-2	TRBV4-1	NA	CASSQHDRESPYGYTF	TGCGCCAGCAGCCAGCATGACAGGGAATCCCCCTATGGCTACACCTTC
TRBD2	TRBJ2-2	TRBV19	NA	CASSWITSGRSGRTGELFF	TGTGCCAGTAGTTGGATCACGAGCGGGAGATCCGGTCGGACCGGGGAGCTGTTTTTT
NA	TRBJ1-1	TRBV19	NA	CASRDRRTEAFF	TGTGCCAGTCGCGACAGGCGAACTGAAGCTTTCTTT
TRBD2	TRBJ2-5	TRBV6-2/TRBV6-3	NA	CASSLGLAGGETQYF	TGTGCCAGCAGTTTGGGACTAGCGGGCGGGGAGACCCAGTACTTC
NA	TRBJ2-7	TRBV3-1/TRBV3-2	NA	CASSQGFGGYEQYF	TGTGCCAGCAGCCAAGGTTTTGGGGGTTACGAGCAGTACTTC
TRBD2	TRBJ2-1	TRBV14	NA	CGGLQRGKYNEQFF	TGTGGGGGCCTACAGCGGGGAAAGTACAATGAGCAGTTCTTC
NA	TRBJ1-2	TRBV14	few	CASSLTGYGYTF	TGTGCCAGCAGCCTAACAGGATATGGCTACACCTTC
NA	TRBJ1-2	TRBV30	NA	CAWRAPSRSYGYTF	TGTGCCTGGAGGGCTCCAAGCAGGAGTTATGGCTACACCTTC
TRBD1	TRBJ1-5	TRBV2	NA	CASRDRGPPQHF	TGTGCCAGCAGGGACAGGGGTCCGCCCCAGCATTTT
NA	TRBJ1-1	TRBV7-9	NA	CASSLAGMNTEAFF	TGTGCCAGCAGCTTAGCGGGGATGAACACTGAAGCTTTCTTT
NA	TRBJ2-7	TRBV10-3	NA	CAISVGSGSFQGWSF	NA
TRBD1	TRBJ2-1	TRBV27	NA	CASSLPGQRYNEQFF	TGTGCCAGCAGCCTCCCGGGACAGCGGTACAATGAGCAGTTCTTC
TRBD2	TRBJ2-3	TRBV6-1	NA	CASSERPVAGARDTQYF	TGTGCCAGCAGTGAACGGCCGGTAGCGGGAGCACGGGATACGCAGTATTTT
NA	TRBJ2-2	TRBV13	NA	CASSLRAFSGTGELFF	TGTGCCAGCAGCCTGCGGGCATTCTCGGGGACCGGGGAGCTGTTTTTT
NA	TRBJ1-1	TRBV19	NA	CASSILGGSNTEAFF	TGTGCCAGTAGTATACTCGGGGGGTCCAACACTGAAGCTTTCTTT
TRBD1	TRBJ1-5	TRBV5-1	NA	CASSPTGVNQPQHF	TGCGCCAGCAGCCCGACAGGGGTCAATCAGCCCCAGCATTTT
NA	TRBJ1-2	TRBV6-5	NA	CASSTYLQGNYGYTF	TGTGCCAGCAGTACCTACCTACAGGGAAACTATGGCTACACCTTC
NA	TRBJ2-2	TRBV7-2	NA	CASSLRDTGELFF	TGTGCCAGCAGCTTAAGGGACACCGGGGAGCTGTTTTTT
NA	TRBJ1-5	TRBV28	NA	CASSLWTAGLNQPQHF	TGTGCCAGCAGTTTATGGACGGCAGGTCTAAATCAGCCCCAGCATTTT
NA	TRBJ1-1	TRBV5-6	NA	CASSLGGPNTEAFF	TGTGCCAGCAGCTTGGGCGGACCGAACACTGAAGCTTTCTTT
TRBD1	TRBJ1-2	TRBV30	NA	CAWTRGQGDGYTF	TGTGCCTGGACGCGGGGACAGGGTGATGGCTACACCTTC
NA	TRBJ2-7	TRBV27	NA	CASSSVSSPYEQYF	TGTGCCAGCAGTTCCGTGAGTTCCCCCTACGAGCAGTACTTC
TRBD2	TRBJ2-1	TRBV30	NA	CAWKSGGYNEQFF	TGTGCCTGGAAGAGCGGGGGATACAATGAGCAGTTCTTC
TRBD2	TRBJ2-7	TRBV19	NA	CASSPETSGGPYEQYF	TGTGCCAGTAGTCCAGAGACTAGCGGGGGCCCCTACGAGCAGTACTTC
NA	TRBJ1-2	TRBV7-9	NA	CASSLKGERNYGYTF	TGTGCCAGCAGCCTCAAAGGCGAACGGAACTATGGCTACACCTTC
TRBD1	TRBJ1-6	TRBV2	NA	CASSDQGGATNSPLHF	TGTGCCAGCAGTGATCAGGGGGGGGCGACGAATTCACCCCTCCACTTT
NA	TRBJ2-7	TRBV30	NA	CAWSVSGYEQYF	TGTGCCTGGAGTGTATCGGGCTACGAGCAGTACTTC
NA	TRBJ1-5	TRBV19	NA	CASSIPGGQPQHF	TGTGCCAGTAGTATTCCGGGGGGGCAGCCCCAGCATTTT